Below are 6 T cell receptor beta chains sequenced from a single sample in a study of blood T cell repertoires in COVID-19. Assay used: immunoSEQ multiplex PCR; TCRdb lists only in-frame clones, some missing. The table shows roughly 150,000 clones, with about 88% occurring only once. Sample: peripheral blood. The receptors here all came from a man in his forties or fifties who had recovered from COVID-19.

The chain employs TRBV5-1 and TRBJ1-4; D unclear. The CDR3 has 15 amino acids. Trimming cost V 4 bases and J 2 bases, with 12 bases left between them. Germline V gives CDR1 SGHRS, CDR2 YFSETQ. The CDR3 DNA follows: TGCGCCAGCAGCCCCCCCACGGGGACTAATGAAAAACTGTTTTTT. Translating it yields CASSPPTGTNEKLFF.

The rearrangement joins TRBV14 to TRBJ1-1; 9 bases agree with TRBD1. This CDR3 is 17 amino acids long. V was clipped by 6 bases and J by 0 bases; unmatched bases: 11. CDR1 and CDR2 (germline): SGHDN, FVKESK. The CDR3 reads CASRGQGTGFLNTEAFF. CDR3 nucleotides: TGTGCCAGCAGAGGTCAGGGGACAGGGTTTTTGAACACTGAAGCTTTCTTT.

V usage is TRBV5-4 and J usage is TRBJ2-5, with 10 bases fitting TRBD1. Germline CDR1 and CDR2: SGHNT and YYREEE (reference sequence). The CDR3 consists of 15 residues. V gave up 3 bases and J gave up 5 bases; unmatched junction bases: 7. The CDR3 spells CASSWRQGASETQYF. DNA for the CDR3: TGTGCCAGCAGCTGGAGACAGGGGGCGTCTGAGACCCAGTACTTC.

This chain uses TRBV7-3 with TRBJ2-3, with D possibly TRBD2 on 6 matching bases. CDR1 is SGHTA, CDR2 FQGTGA, per germline. This CDR3 contains 15 residues. Trimming removed 1 base at V and 5 bases at J, with 13 bases between. The CDR3 DNA sequence: TGTGCCAGCAGCTTAAAAGGAGGGCTTGAAGATACGCAGTATTTT. Its protein is CASSLKGGLEDTQYF.

The chain joins TRBV4-3 to TRBJ2-7; TRBD2 is a possible D gene (5 bases). Germline V gives CDR1 LGHNA, CDR2 YSLEER. Between the trimmed V and J ends, which lost 0 bases and 3 bases, there was a span of 12 bases. The CDR3 covers 15 residues. The CDR3 loop is CASSQDWSGFYEQYF. The CDR3 coding sequence is TGCGCCAGCAGCCAAGATTGGTCGGGATTCTACGAGCAGTACTTC.

The chain recombines TRBV7-2 with TRBJ1-3; TRBD1 matches at 9 bases. Germline-derived CDR1 and CDR2 are SGHTA and FQGNSA. The CDR3 length is 15 residues. Losses at the gene ends were 4 bases for V and 4 bases for J; bases not matched to a gene: 5. The CDR3 spells CASSSNRGRGNTIYF. Here the CDR3 DNA reads TGTGCCAGCAGCTCAAACAGGGGGCGCGGAAACACCATATATTTT. Full variable domain (outside the CDR3, taken from reference TRBV7-2 and TRBJ1-3): GAGVSQSPSNKVTEKGKDVELRCDPISGHTALYWYRQSLGQGLEFLIYFQGNSAPDKSGLPSDRFSAERTGGSVSTLTIQRTQQEDSAVYLCASSSNRGRGNTIYFGEGSWLTVV.